The rows below give T cell receptor beta chains drawn from one sample of a study of blood T cell repertoires in COVID-19. Measured with immunoSEQ multiplex PCR; TCRdb has only the in-frame clones, and not every one. The sample lists about 66,000 clones, 88% occurring once. Sample: peripheral blood. The source is a man in his sixties or seventies with acute or convalescent COVID-19. CDR3s include the opening cysteine and the closing phenylalanine or tryptophan. Each record gives: clone size, D gene, J gene, V gene, CDR3 protein, CDR3 DNA. A D gene is named only where the DNA matches it firmly. Only some rows state a clone size, as once, few, many or a class for expanded clones.

clone size: -; D gene: TRBD1; J gene: TRBJ1-3; V gene: TRBV27; CDR3 protein: CASSPQGAISGNTIYF; CDR3 DNA: TGTGCCAGCAGTCCACAGGGGGCCATCTCTGGAAACACCATATATTTT
clone size: -; D gene: TRBD2; J gene: TRBJ2-1; V gene: TRBV9; CDR3 protein: CASSGAGGGAYNEQFF; CDR3 DNA: TGTGCCAGCAGCGGAGCTGGCGGGGGGGCGTACAATGAGCAGTTCTTC
clone size: -; D gene: -; J gene: TRBJ2-7; V gene: TRBV29-1; CDR3 protein: CSVEQGTAFGQYF; CDR3 DNA: TGCAGCGTTGAACAGGGAACGGCCTTCGGGCAGTACTTC
clone size: -; D gene: TRBD1; J gene: TRBJ2-1; V gene: TRBV19; CDR3 protein: CASSTGTGTSYNEQFF; CDR3 DNA: TGTGCCAGTAGTACTGGGACAGGTACCTCCTACAATGAGCAGTTCTTC
clone size: -; D gene: TRBD1; J gene: TRBJ2-1; V gene: TRBV7-6; CDR3 protein: CASSLAGQGAPYNEQFF; CDR3 DNA: TGTGCCAGCAGCTTAGCGGGGCAGGGGGCTCCCTACAATGAGCAGTTCTTC
clone size: -; D gene: TRBD1; J gene: TRBJ2-1; V gene: TRBV30; CDR3 protein: CAWSAGGWGEIDNEQFF; CDR3 DNA: TGTGCCTGGAGTGCAGGGGGTTGGGGCGAAATCGACAATGAGCAGTTCTTC
clone size: -; D gene: TRBD2; J gene: TRBJ2-5; V gene: TRBV19; CDR3 protein: CASSSPAGLLQETQYF; CDR3 DNA: TGTGCCAGTAGCTCTCCGGCGGGACTACTCCAAGAGACCCAGTACTTC
clone size: -; D gene: TRBD1; J gene: TRBJ2-3; V gene: TRBV7-8; CDR3 protein: CASAGTENRGTQYF; CDR3 DNA: TGTGCCAGCGCCGGGACAGAAAATAGGGGTACGCAGTATTTT
clone size: -; D gene: TRBD1; J gene: TRBJ1-2; V gene: TRBV6-5; CDR3 protein: CASGQDLNYGYTF; CDR3 DNA: TGTGCCAGTGGACAGGACCTTAACTATGGCTACACCTTC
clone size: -; D gene: TRBD2; J gene: TRBJ2-5; V gene: TRBV5-4; CDR3 protein: CASSSPGGLETQYF; CDR3 DNA: TGTGCCAGCAGCTCGCCGGGAGGATTGGAGACCCAGTACTTC
clone size: -; D gene: -; J gene: TRBJ1-1; V gene: TRBV3-1/TRBV3-2; CDR3 protein: CASSQEGRSGAFF; CDR3 DNA: TGTGCCAGCAGCCAAGAGGGGAGATCGGGAGCTTTCTTT
clone size: -; D gene: -; J gene: TRBJ1-1; V gene: TRBV7-9; CDR3 protein: CASSLVAGNTEAFF; CDR3 DNA: TGTGCCAGCAGCTTAGTTGCGGGGAACACTGAAGCTTTCTTT
clone size: -; D gene: -; J gene: TRBJ1-6; V gene: TRBV5-6; CDR3 protein: CASSLSPQGGSPLHF; CDR3 DNA: TGTGCCAGCAGCTTATCCCCACAGGGTGGTTCACCCCTCCACTTT
clone size: -; D gene: TRBD2; J gene: TRBJ2-7; V gene: TRBV6-2/TRBV6-3; CDR3 protein: CASSYGTGGYEQYF; CDR3 DNA: TGTGCCAGCAGTTACGGGACGGGGGGCTACGAGCAGTACTTC
clone size: -; D gene: -; J gene: TRBJ1-2; V gene: TRBV29-1; CDR3 protein: CSVEGGAFYGYTF; CDR3 DNA: TGCAGCGTTGAAGGTGGTGCGTTCTATGGCTACACCTTC
clone size: once; D gene: -; J gene: TRBJ1-5; V gene: TRBV29-1; CDR3 protein: CSVGQGRGQPQHF; CDR3 DNA: TGCAGCGTTGGTCAGGGAAGGGGTCAGCCCCAGCATTTT
clone size: -; D gene: -; J gene: TRBJ1-2; V gene: TRBV6-6; CDR3 protein: CASSYSTKGTYGYTF; CDR3 DNA: TGTGCCAGCAGTTACTCGACTAAGGGAACCTATGGCTACACCTTC
clone size: -; D gene: TRBD1; J gene: TRBJ2-7; V gene: TRBV7-8; CDR3 protein: CASSPWTGPAYEQYF; CDR3 DNA: TGTGCCAGCAGCCCCTGGACAGGGCCCGCCTACGAGCAGTACTTC
clone size: -; D gene: -; J gene: TRBJ1-2; V gene: TRBV28; CDR3 protein: CASSPTRYSHGYTF; CDR3 DNA: TGTGCCAGCAGCCCTACTCGGTATTCGCATGGCTACACCTTC
clone size: -; D gene: TRBD2; J gene: TRBJ2-3; V gene: TRBV3-1/TRBV3-2; CDR3 protein: CASSREGQGNAQYF; CDR3 DNA: TGTGCCAGCAGCCGGGAGGGGCAGGGTAACGCGCAGTATTTT
clone size: once; D gene: -; J gene: TRBJ1-5; V gene: TRBV6-5; CDR3 protein: CASNTFGGEPQHF; CDR3 DNA: TGTGCCAGCAACACCTTTGGGGGCGAACCCCAGCATTTT
clone size: -; D gene: -; J gene: TRBJ1-2; V gene: TRBV12-3/TRBV12-4; CDR3 protein: CASSFWGVDGYTF; CDR3 DNA: TGTGCCAGCAGCTTTTGGGGGGTAGACGGCTACACCTTC
clone size: -; D gene: TRBD1; J gene: TRBJ1-2; V gene: TRBV6-2/TRBV6-3; CDR3 protein: CASSETGRYGYTF; CDR3 DNA: TGTGCCAGCAGCGAGACAGGGAGGTATGGCTACACCTTC
clone size: -; D gene: -; J gene: TRBJ1-4; V gene: TRBV7-6; CDR3 protein: CASSSDRPNEKLFF; CDR3 DNA: TGTGCCAGCAGTTCCGACAGACCCAATGAAAAACTGTTTTTT
clone size: -; D gene: -; J gene: TRBJ2-3; V gene: TRBV15; CDR3 protein: CATSRDHAAFGGDTQYF; CDR3 DNA: TGTGCCACCAGCAGAGATCATGCGGCATTCGGAGGAGATACGCAGTATTTT
clone size: once; D gene: -; J gene: TRBJ2-3; V gene: TRBV6-5; CDR3 protein: CASSFLSGDTQYF; CDR3 DNA: TGTGCCAGCAGTTTCCTTAGTGGAGATACGCAGTATTTT
clone size: -; D gene: TRBD1; J gene: TRBJ2-2; V gene: TRBV9; CDR3 protein: CASSAGTAITGELFF; CDR3 DNA: TGTGCCAGCAGCGCCGGGACAGCCATAACCGGGGAGCTGTTTTTT
clone size: -; D gene: -; J gene: TRBJ2-2; V gene: TRBV5-6; CDR3 protein: CASSFAGYGELFF; CDR3 DNA: TGTGCCAGCAGCTTTGCAGGGTACGGGGAGCTGTTTTTT
clone size: -; D gene: -; J gene: TRBJ2-5; V gene: TRBV19; CDR3 protein: CASSPGYRFPDGKTQYF; CDR3 DNA: TGTGCCAGTAGTCCAGGTTACCGTTTCCCCGACGGAAAGACCCAGTACTTC
clone size: -; D gene: TRBD1; J gene: TRBJ1-2; V gene: TRBV28; CDR3 protein: CASKGQGITVNYGYTF; CDR3 DNA: TGTGCCAGCAAGGGACAGGGAATAACCGTTAACTATGGCTACACCTTC
clone size: -; D gene: -; J gene: TRBJ1-2; V gene: TRBV3-1/TRBV3-2; CDR3 protein: CASSHEGANYGYTF; CDR3 DNA: TGTGCCAGCAGCCACGAGGGAGCGAACTATGGCTACACCTTC
clone size: -; D gene: -; J gene: TRBJ1-2; V gene: TRBV15; CDR3 protein: CATSRDIGRGANGYTF; CDR3 DNA: TGTGCCACCAGCAGAGATATAGGCAGGGGAGCAAATGGCTACACCTTC
clone size: few; D gene: -; J gene: TRBJ1-4; V gene: TRBV2; CDR3 protein: CASSGGAGTYEKLFF; CDR3 DNA: TGTGCCAGCAGTGGTGGGGCAGGGACTTATGAAAAACTGTTTTTT
clone size: -; D gene: -; J gene: TRBJ1-5; V gene: TRBV6-2/TRBV6-3; CDR3 protein: CASSLAGQTRDQPQHF; CDR3 DNA: TGTGCCAGCAGTCTTGCTGGACAGACAAGGGATCAGCCCCAGCATTTT
clone size: -; D gene: TRBD2; J gene: TRBJ2-7; V gene: TRBV7-6; CDR3 protein: CASSLVGTSGGYEQYF; CDR3 DNA: TGTGCCAGCAGCTTAGTAGGAACTAGCGGGGGTTACGAGCAGTACTTC
clone size: -; D gene: -; J gene: TRBJ1-5; V gene: TRBV18; CDR3 protein: CASSLEGGQPQHF; CDR3 DNA: TGTGCCAGCTCACTGGAGGGAGGCCAGCCCCAGCATTTT
clone size: -; D gene: TRBD1; J gene: TRBJ1-5; V gene: TRBV29-1; CDR3 protein: CSARNRGQPQHF; CDR3 DNA: TGCAGCGCAAGAAACAGGGGACAGCCCCAGCATTTT
clone size: -; D gene: TRBD1; J gene: TRBJ1-3; V gene: TRBV7-9; CDR3 protein: CASSLSPGTDGNTIYF; CDR3 DNA: TGTGCCAGCAGCTTATCCCCCGGGACAGATGGAAACACCATATATTTT
clone size: -; D gene: -; J gene: TRBJ1-3; V gene: TRBV4-1; CDR3 protein: CASSLRVTGNTIYF; CDR3 DNA: TGCGCCAGCAGCCTCAGGGTGACAGGAAACACCATATATTTT
clone size: few; D gene: -; J gene: TRBJ2-1; V gene: TRBV5-1; CDR3 protein: CASSLGAASTNEQFF; CDR3 DNA: TGCGCCAGCAGCTTGGGCGCTGCTAGCACCAATGAGCAGTTCTTC
clone size: -; D gene: TRBD1; J gene: TRBJ1-5; V gene: TRBV7-9; CDR3 protein: CASSRPGTGNQPQHF; CDR3 DNA: TGTGCCAGCAGCCGGCCCGGGACAGGAAATCAGCCCCAGCATTTT
clone size: -; D gene: -; J gene: TRBJ2-3; V gene: TRBV7-3; CDR3 protein: CASSLGRSDTQYF; CDR3 DNA: TGTGCCAGCAGCTTAGGGCGCTCAGATACGCAGTATTTT
clone size: -; D gene: TRBD1; J gene: TRBJ1-1; V gene: TRBV4-3; CDR3 protein: CASSQDTTGGTEAFF; CDR3 DNA: TGCGCCAGCAGCCAAGATACAACAGGGGGTACTGAAGCTTTCTTT
clone size: -; D gene: -; J gene: TRBJ2-5; V gene: TRBV19; CDR3 protein: CASSIVSGETQYF; CDR3 DNA: TGTGCCAGTAGTATAGTTTCCGGAGAGACCCAGTACTTC
clone size: -; D gene: -; J gene: TRBJ1-1; V gene: TRBV5-1; CDR3 protein: CASYSGGGNTEAFF; CDR3 DNA: TGCGCCAGCTACTCCGGGGGAGGGAACACTGAAGCTTTCTTT
clone size: -; D gene: TRBD1; J gene: TRBJ1-2; V gene: TRBV7-9; CDR3 protein: CASSTQLGRGGDYGYTF; CDR3 DNA: TGTGCCAGCAGCACCCAGCTTGGGAGAGGGGGCGACTATGGCTACACCTTC
clone size: -; D gene: -; J gene: TRBJ1-2; V gene: TRBV6-6; CDR3 protein: CASSSNGVYGYTF; CDR3 DNA: TGTGCCAGCAGCTCAAACGGGGTTTATGGCTACACCTTC
clone size: -; D gene: -; J gene: TRBJ1-2; V gene: TRBV27; CDR3 protein: CASSKEGRYGYTF; CDR3 DNA: TGTGCCAGCAGTAAAGAGGGGAGGTATGGCTACACCTTC
clone size: -; D gene: -; J gene: TRBJ1-6; V gene: TRBV27; CDR3 protein: CASRTHRGSSYNSPLHF; CDR3 DNA: TGTGCCAGCAGGACCCACCGGGGAAGCTCCTATAATTCACCCCTCCACTTT
clone size: -; D gene: TRBD1; J gene: TRBJ1-6; V gene: TRBV25-1; CDR3 protein: CASSSPGTGNYNSPLHF; CDR3 DNA: TGTGCCAGCAGTTCACCCGGGACAGGGAATTATAATTCACCCCTCCACTTT
clone size: -; D gene: TRBD1; J gene: TRBJ1-4; V gene: TRBV7-9; CDR3 protein: CASSFTTGGNEKLFF; CDR3 DNA: TGTGCCAGCAGCTTCACGACAGGGGGTAATGAAAAACTGTTTTTT
clone size: -; D gene: -; J gene: TRBJ1-4; V gene: TRBV2; CDR3 protein: CASSEGGFKGSEKLFF; CDR3 DNA: TGTGCCAGCAGTGAAGGCGGGTTTAAGGGAAGTGAAAAACTGTTTTTT
clone size: -; D gene: TRBD1; J gene: TRBJ2-2; V gene: TRBV6-6; CDR3 protein: CASSRDRGRFHTGELFF; CDR3 DNA: TGTGCCAGCAGTCGGGACAGGGGGCGTTTCCACACCGGGGAGCTGTTTTTT